This TCR beta chain originates from a study of T cell responses to AZD1222 COVID-19 vaccine. Study-wide results and limits: White British people made up most donors, females outnumbered males, and clonal diversity was possibly underestimated. At baseline, seropositivity was found in only a handful of AZD1222 recipients.

Generated by immunoSEQ multiplex PCR, the TCRdb table keeps only in-frame clones and is missing some. The data contain approximately 120,000 clones, about 89% of them singletons. Germline lookup yields CDR1 LNHDA and CDR2 SQIVND (reference sequence). V dropped 5 bases and J dropped 3 bases, with 22 bases sitting between them. The CDR3 consists of 17 residues. About this clone itself: Its specificity is unknown.

This chain links TRBV19 with TRBJ1-1; D is perhaps TRBD1 (6 bases). Material: peripheral blood, obtained 28 days after the second AZD1222 dose. This TCR came from an adult who received the AZD1222 COVID-19 vaccine. CDR3 in DNA: TGTGCCAGTAGTTCGGGGGGCCGGTTTCATGCATACACTGAAGCTTTCTTT. Residues: CASSSGGRFHAYTEAFF.